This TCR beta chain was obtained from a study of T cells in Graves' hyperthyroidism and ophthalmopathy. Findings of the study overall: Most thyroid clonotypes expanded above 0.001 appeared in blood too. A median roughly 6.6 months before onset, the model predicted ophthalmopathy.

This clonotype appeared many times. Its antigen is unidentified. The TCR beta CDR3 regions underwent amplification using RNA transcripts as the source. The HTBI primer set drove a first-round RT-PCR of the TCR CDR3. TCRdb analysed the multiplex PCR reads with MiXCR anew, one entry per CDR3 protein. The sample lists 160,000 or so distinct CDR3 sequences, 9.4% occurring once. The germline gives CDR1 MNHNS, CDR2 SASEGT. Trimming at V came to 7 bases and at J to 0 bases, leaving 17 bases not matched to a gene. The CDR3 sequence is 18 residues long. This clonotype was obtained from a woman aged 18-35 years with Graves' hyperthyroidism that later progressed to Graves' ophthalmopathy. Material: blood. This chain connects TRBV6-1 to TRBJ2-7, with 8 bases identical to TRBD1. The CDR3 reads CASTRAPPGQANSYEQYF. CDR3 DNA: TGTGCCAGCACTAGAGCACCGCCGGGACAGGCGAACTCCTACGAGCAGTACTTC.